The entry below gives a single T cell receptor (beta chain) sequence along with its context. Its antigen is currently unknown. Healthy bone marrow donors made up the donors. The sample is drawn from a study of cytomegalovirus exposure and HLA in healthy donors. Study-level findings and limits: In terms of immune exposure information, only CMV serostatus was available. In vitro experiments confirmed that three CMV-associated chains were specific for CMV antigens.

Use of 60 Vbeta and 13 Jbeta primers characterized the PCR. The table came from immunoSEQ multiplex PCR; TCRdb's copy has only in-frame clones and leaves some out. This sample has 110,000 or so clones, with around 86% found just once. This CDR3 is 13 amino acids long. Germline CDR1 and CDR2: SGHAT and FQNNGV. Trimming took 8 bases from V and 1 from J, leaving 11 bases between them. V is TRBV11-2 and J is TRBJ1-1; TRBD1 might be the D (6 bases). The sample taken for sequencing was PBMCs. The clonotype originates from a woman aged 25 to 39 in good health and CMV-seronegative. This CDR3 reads CASGIGGNTEAFF. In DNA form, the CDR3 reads TGTGCCAGCGGGATAGGGGGGAACACTGAAGCTTTCTTT.